Following are 10 T cell receptor beta chains from one sample sequenced in a study of CD8+CD57+ T cells in acquired aplastic anemia. Patients who underwent sequencing had shown CD8+CD57+ cell expansion by flow cytometry. Genomic DNA served as template for TCR beta VDJ and CDR3 profiling. TCRdb independently ran MiXCR on the reads; one entry per CDR3 protein. The table records under 150,000 distinct CDR3 sequences, nearly 40% of them present only once. The sample taken for sequencing was sorted CD4+, CD8+, or CD8+CD57+ T cells (not recorded which) from PBMCs. The receptors were gathered from a human donor with aplastic anemia.

The table lists this clonotype with many counts. The chain recombines TRBV19 with TRBJ1-1, with no clear D. V was clipped by 3 bases and J by 8 bases, with 7 bases between them. Germline V lookup: CDR1 LNHDA, CDR2 SQIVND (reference sequence). There are 11 residues in the CDR3. The CDR3 sequence: CASSMYGEAFF. DNA for the CDR3: TGTGCCAGTAGTATGTACGGCGAAGCTTTCTTT.

V usage is TRBV19 and J usage is TRBJ2-7, with unresolved D. V lost 5 bases and J lost 2, with 16 bases in between. The CDR3 consists of 15 residues. Germline lookup yields CDR1 LNHDA and CDR2 SQIVND (reference sequence). The DNA of the CDR3 is TGTGCCAGTAGTCCCCGTGGACGGATGACCTACGAGCAGTACTTC. Encoded protein: CASSPRGRMTYEQYF.

Ten or more counts support this clonotype. The J gene is TRBJ1-1, the V gene TRBV20-1; 7 positions agree with TRBD1. V lost 6 bases to trimming and J lost 3 bases; unmatched junction nucleotides: 7. The CDR3 spans 13 residues. Germline values: CDR1 DFQATT, CDR2 SNEGSKA (reference sequence). The CDR3 bases are TGCAGTGCCAACAGGGGAAGAGACACTGAAGCTTTCTTT. It translates to CSANRGRDTEAFF.

This clonotype was recorded a few times. Likely a read error: the CDR3 ends without its conserved phenylalanine or tryptophan. No DNA is shown, since the ends of the CDR3 on it are uncertain; the CDR3 is the one TCRdb lists. The chain employs TRBV2 and TRBJ1-3. Germline V gives CDR1 SNHLY, CDR2 FYNNEI. With termini counted, the CDR3 has 12 amino acids. CDR3 amino acids: CASSHYFLPSQT.

This clonotype was counted at least ten times. This chain connects TRBV7-9 to TRBJ1-1, with D unclear. Trimming removed 5 bases from V and 7 bases from J, with 20 bases in between. This CDR3 has 15 amino acids. The germline CDR1 and CDR2 sequences are SEHNR and FQNEAQ (reference sequence). For the CDR3, the DNA is TGTGCCAGCAGCGTAGGTTTGGATGGATCCGGTGAAGCTTTCTTT. Its protein is CASSVGLDGSGEAFF.

This clonotype was seen ten or more times. The rearrangement uses TRBV7-9 and TRBJ2-3; 7 bases align to TRBD2. The V and J ends lost 6 bases and 4 bases, in that order; junction bases with no gene match: 10. The germline gives CDR1 SEHNR, CDR2 FQNEAQ (reference sequence). This CDR3 region has 15 residues. The CDR3 protein is CASRSGAVGADTQYF. The CDR3 nucleotides are TGTGCCAGCAGGAGCGGGGCCGTAGGCGCAGATACGCAGTATTTT. Combining the CDR3 with reference TRBV7-9 and TRBJ2-3 gives the whole variable domain DTGVSQNPRHKITKRGQNVTFRCDPISEHNRLYWYRQTLGQGPEFLTYFQNEAQLEKSRLLSDRFSAERPKGSFSTLEIQRTEQGDSAMYLCASRSGAVGADTQYFGPGTRLTVL.

The sample holds many counts of this clonotype. The rearrangement links TRBV5-6 to TRBJ2-2; D is unresolved. The CDR3 has 14 amino acids. Germline CDR1 reads SGHDT; CDR2 reads YYEEEE. The V gene lost 4 bases and the J gene lost 8 bases, with 15 bases spanning the gap. In DNA, the CDR3 is TGTGCCAGCAGCCCGGCCGGACCTTCGGGGGAGCTGTTTTTT. This sequence encodes CASSPAGPSGELFF.

The table lists this clonotype with a few counts. The chain employs TRBV20-1 and TRBJ1-3; TRBD1 aligns across 10 bases. The ends lost 5 bases at V and 8 bases at J; junction bases unmatched: 6. Germline V gene sequence: CDR1 DFQATT, CDR2 SNEGSKA (reference sequence). The CDR3 spans 13 residues. The CDR3 nucleotides are TGCAGTGCTTCCGACAGGGGGCGCGACACCATATATTTT. Translation gives CSASDRGRDTIYF.

Ten or more counts support this clonotype. This rearrangement joins TRBV20-1 to TRBJ2-7; no definite D call. Trimming removed 6 bases from V and 3 bases from J, with 9 bases in between. The germline gives CDR1 DFQATT, CDR2 SNEGSKA (reference sequence). The length of the CDR3 is 11 residues. CDR3 amino acids: CSAGKNYEQYV. CDR3 sequence (DNA): TGCAGTGCAGGAAAGAACTACGAGCAGTACGTC.

This clonotype showed up just a few times. V usage is TRBV3-1 and J usage is TRBJ2-5; the D gene is possibly TRBD2 (6 bases). Germline CDR1 reads LGHDT; CDR2 reads YNNKEL (reference sequence). The CDR3 contains 14 residues. V lost 2 bases, J lost 5 bases, and 12 bases lay in between. The CDR3 is CASSQRHGGETQYF. DNA for the CDR3: TGTGCCAGCAGCCAAAGGCATGGAGGGGAGACCCAGTACTTC.